This T cell receptor (beta chain) was documented in a study of regulatory T cells in long-lasting Graves disease. This clonotype was counted between two and nine times. Its antigen is undetermined. With iRepertoire HTBI primers and Arm-PCR of CDR3 regions, TCR beta libraries were built. Methods used by the authors: Spanning all samples, the identified segments comprised around 62 TRBV and around 15 TRBJ. MiXCR, run by TCRdb on the multiplex PCR reads, gives a single entry per CDR3 protein. V and J calls and clone size were set by TCRdb, not the authors. Altogether about 660,000 distinct CDR3 sequences are present, about 30% being singletons, with the ten largest covering about two fifths. Study observations and caveats: With persistent disease, TRBV28, TRBJ1-2 and TRBJ2-5 were the favored segments.

The time point here: persistent/refractory GD, antithyroid drugs over 5 years with positive TRAb. Researchers made the TCR library from RNA that was extracted from PBMCs. V dropped 5 bases and J dropped 5 bases, with 9 bases sitting between them. Germline CDR1 is ENHRY and CDR2 is SYGVKD. The CDR3 spans 13 residues. V and J are TRBV10-3 and TRBJ1-4; TRBD1 is a possible D gene (6 bases). The source is a female donor with Graves disease. Here the sequenced sample was peripheral blood mononuclear cells (PBMCs), taken when the disease was refractory, from a patient treated with antithyroid drugs. CDR3 in DNA: TGTGCCATCAGTACTCAGGGGAATGAAAAACTGTTTTTT. It translates to CAISTQGNEKLFF.